This T cell receptor beta chain was recovered during a study of blood T cell repertoires in COVID-19. Looking at the study overall: The study drew acute and convalescent COVID-19 samples from the United States, Italy and Spain.

Original analysis: Reference gene primer amplification gave nucleated cell count estimates. The table came from immunoSEQ multiplex PCR; TCRdb's copy has only in-frame clones and leaves some out. V and J calls and clone size come straight from that table; D and trimming were deduced from the DNA. Here the sample spans 200,000 to 250,000 clones, 84% being singletons. Participant reports of clinical history set cohort assignment. Cohort 3 recovery required two negative PCRs, clearance, or symptom resolution. From germline, CDR1 is KGHSH and CDR2 LQKENI. The V and J ends lost 2 bases and 5 bases, in that order; junction bases with no gene match: 4. The CDR3 sequence is 15 residues long.

The sequencing input was PBMCs or T cells enriched from blood (not recorded which). The source is a woman aged 40 to 55 who had recovered from COVID-19. J is TRBJ2-5 and V is TRBV18, with 11 bases identical to TRBD2. The CDR3: CASSPTSGRAETQYF. Here the CDR3 DNA reads TGTGCCAGCTCACCAACTAGCGGGAGAGCGGAGACCCAGTACTTC.